One T cell receptor (beta chain) is described in this entry. The antigen is unknown. Per germline, CDR1 GTSNPN and CDR2 SVGIG (reference sequence). V was clipped by 7 bases and J by 1 base, with 13 bases between them. This CDR3 contains 13 residues. The protocol was immunoSEQ multiplex PCR, while the TCRdb copy is restricted to in-frame clones and leaves out a portion. Of fewer than 120,000 clones in the sample, 89% were seen once. The data were obtained in a study of OX40 agonist ivuxolimab in advanced cancers. Overall study results and limits: At doses 0.1 to 3.0 mg/kg, CD4+ and CD8+ clones expanded.

This chain uses TRBV30 with TRBJ1-1, with D unclear. The receptor was isolated from an adult with an advanced solid tumor such as melanoma, head and neck, liver or kidney cancer. The sample consisted of CD4+ or CD8+ T cells sorted from blood, taken in a trial of the OX40 agonist ivuxolimab. CDR3 bases: TGTGCCTACCACGGCTTCGGGAACACTGAAGCTTTCTTT. This sequence encodes CAYHGFGNTEAFF.